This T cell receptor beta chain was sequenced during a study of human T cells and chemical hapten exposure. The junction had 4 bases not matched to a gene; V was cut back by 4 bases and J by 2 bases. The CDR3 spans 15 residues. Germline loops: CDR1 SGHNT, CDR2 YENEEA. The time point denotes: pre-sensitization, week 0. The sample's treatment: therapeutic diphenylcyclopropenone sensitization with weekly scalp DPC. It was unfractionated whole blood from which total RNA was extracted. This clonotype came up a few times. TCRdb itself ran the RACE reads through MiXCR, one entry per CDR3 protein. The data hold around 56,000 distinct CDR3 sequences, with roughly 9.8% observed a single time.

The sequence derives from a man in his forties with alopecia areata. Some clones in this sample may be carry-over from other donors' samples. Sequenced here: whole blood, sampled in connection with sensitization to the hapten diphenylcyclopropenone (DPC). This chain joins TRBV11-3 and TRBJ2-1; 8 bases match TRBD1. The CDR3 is CASSSGTGPYNEQFF. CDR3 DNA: TGTGCCAGCAGCTCCGGGACAGGCCCCTACAATGAGCAGTTCTTC.